This TCR beta chain was found in a study of blood T cell repertoires in COVID-19 (dated by TCRdb to 2020 to 2022). Background for the entire study: Samples from collaborators originated in the United States, Italy and Spain and spanned both the acute and convalescent phases of COVID-19. The dataset comprised deeply sampled blood TCRbeta repertoires from subjects exposed to, actively infected with, or recovered from COVID-19. The material from the prospective study consisted of cDNA or gDNA derived from T cells, B-cell-depleted T cells, or PBMCs. Where available, HLA class I and class II types were obtained from metadata supplied by the sample provider rather than from assay-based typing. Nearly every sample came with metadata listing a de-identified subject ID, COVID-19 status, age in years and sex. The samples were drawn from the first 160 participants of the ongoing ImmuneRACE study and from 950 to 1,500 subjects provided by 6 global collaborators. The repertoires were made available in a free public database intended to serve as a resource for research on the immune response to SARS-CoV-2.

Beyond this particular receptor, the publication reports: The quantity of clinical and demographic metadata differed by source and by participant and was supplied without curation.

The collaborating institutions used their own protocols to collect whole blood in K2EDTA tubes. For TCRbeta analysis, collaborator samples were shipped as frozen whole blood, as isolated PBMCs, or as DNA extracted from either sample type. The immunoSEQ Assay, a bias-controlled multiplex PCR, was used to amplify TCRbeta CDR3 regions from genomic DNA. The authors' analysis ran thus. Within the assay, amplification of reference gene primers was used to estimate how many nucleated cells each sample contained. Sequence reads were collapsed and filtered to measure the absolute abundance of every unique TCRbeta CDR3 rearrangement. For each sample, productive Simpson clonality was calculated by taking the square root of Simpson's diversity index across productive rearrangements. TCRdb holds this immuneACCESS table with in-frame rearrangements only. Some clones are missing; in checked studies, unresolved V genes explain under half, and the rest has no known cause. The V and J calls and clone size were taken over from that table, and D and trimming were inferred from the DNA. The sample table lists approximately 200,000 clones, 70% to 85% of them with a count of one. The ten largest clones represent over 10% of the sample.

The junction shows trimming of 1 base on V and 5 bases on J, and the gene matches do not reach 5 bases of it. Reading the germline V gene gives CDR1 LGHNA and CDR2 YSLEER. The CDR3 measures 17 amino acids from cysteine to phenylalanine. Only CDR3 DNA remains: 51 bases, in frame from the first base. With regard to this clone: Its antigen target is currently unknown. No base qualities exist here, and no much larger clone lies one base off it.

This clonotype was sampled from a woman between 50 and 59 years old with acute or convalescent COVID-19. Sequencing was carried out using peripheral blood. The chain is assembled from TRBV4-3 and TRBJ2-3, with 14 bases aligning to TRBD2. The bases are TGCGCCAGCAGCCAAGGAAGACTAGCGGGAGGGGAAGATACGCAGTATTTT. Its coded protein is CASSQGRLAGGEDTQYF.